This record concerns one T cell receptor beta chain sequence. Indicated time point: new active TB diagnosis, blood taken before or within 7 days of starting treatment. V lost 2 bases to trimming and J lost 0 bases, with 10 bases between them. The CDR3 loop spans 16 amino acids. CDR1 and CDR2 from the germline V gene are MNHEY and SVGAGI. Libraries were prepared by immunoSEQ multiplex PCR; TCRdb keeps only in-frame clonotypes and omits some of them. This repertoire shows about 50,000 clones, about 96% found once; its top ten account for over 1.1%. This sample was taken from a study of T cells in tuberculosis.

The TCR sequence derives from an adult with tuberculosis. The sample here was PBMCs, taken at tuberculosis diagnosis. The V and J genes are TRBV6-5 and TRBJ2-2; possibly TRBD1 for D (5 bases). The CDR3 sequence is CASSYQGHTNTGELFF. DNA of the CDR3: TGTGCCAGCAGTTACCAGGGTCACACGAACACCGGGGAGCTGTTTTTT.